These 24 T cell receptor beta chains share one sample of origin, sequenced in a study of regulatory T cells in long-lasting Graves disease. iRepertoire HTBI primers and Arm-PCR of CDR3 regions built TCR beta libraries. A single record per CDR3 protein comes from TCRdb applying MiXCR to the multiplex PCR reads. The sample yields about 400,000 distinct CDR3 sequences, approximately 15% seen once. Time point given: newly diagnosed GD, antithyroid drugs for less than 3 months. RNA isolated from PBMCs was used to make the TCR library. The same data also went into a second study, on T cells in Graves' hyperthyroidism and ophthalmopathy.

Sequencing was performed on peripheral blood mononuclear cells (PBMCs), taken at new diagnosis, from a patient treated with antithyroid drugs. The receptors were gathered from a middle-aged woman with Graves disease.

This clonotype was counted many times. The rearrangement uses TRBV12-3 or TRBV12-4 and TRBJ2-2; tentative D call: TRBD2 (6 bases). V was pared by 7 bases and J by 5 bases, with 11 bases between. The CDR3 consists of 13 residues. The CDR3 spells CASNVRETGELFF. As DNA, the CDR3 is TGTGCCAGCAACGTGCGGGAAACCGGGGAGCTGTTTTTT.

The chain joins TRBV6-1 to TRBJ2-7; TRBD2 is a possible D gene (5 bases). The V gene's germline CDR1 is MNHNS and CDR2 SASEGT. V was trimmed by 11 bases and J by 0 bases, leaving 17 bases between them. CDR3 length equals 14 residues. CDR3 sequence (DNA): TGTGCCGGCATCCCTGGCGGGCTCTCCTACGAGCAGTACTTC. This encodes CAGIPGGLSYEQYF.

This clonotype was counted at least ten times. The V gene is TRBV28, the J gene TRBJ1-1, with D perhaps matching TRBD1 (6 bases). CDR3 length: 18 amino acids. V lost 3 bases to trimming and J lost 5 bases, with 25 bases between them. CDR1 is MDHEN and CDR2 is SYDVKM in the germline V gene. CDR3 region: CASSFLSRGPKKKTEAFF. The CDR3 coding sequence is TGTGCCAGCAGTTTCTTATCACGGGGGCCTAAAAAAAAGACTGAAGCTTTCTTT. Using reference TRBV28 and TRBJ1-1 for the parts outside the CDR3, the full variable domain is DVKVTQSSRYLVKRTGEKVFLECVQDMDHENMFWYRQDPGLGLRLIYFSYDVKMKEKGDIPEGYSVSREKKERFSLILESASTNQTSMYLCASSFLSRGPKKKTEAFFGQGTRLTVV.

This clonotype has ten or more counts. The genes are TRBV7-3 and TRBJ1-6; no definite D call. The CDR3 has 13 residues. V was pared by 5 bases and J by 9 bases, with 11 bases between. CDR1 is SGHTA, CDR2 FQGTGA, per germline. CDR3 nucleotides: TGTGCCAGCAGCCTGCGTCGGGGTTCACCCCTCCACTTT. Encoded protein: CASSLRRGSPLHF.

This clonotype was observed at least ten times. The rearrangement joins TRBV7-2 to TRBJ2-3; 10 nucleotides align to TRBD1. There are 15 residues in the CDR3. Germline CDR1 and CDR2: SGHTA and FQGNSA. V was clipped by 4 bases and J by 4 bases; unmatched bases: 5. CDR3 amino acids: CASSSTGGLADTQYF. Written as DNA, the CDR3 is TGTGCCAGCAGCTCGACAGGGGGCCTCGCAGATACGCAGTATTTT.

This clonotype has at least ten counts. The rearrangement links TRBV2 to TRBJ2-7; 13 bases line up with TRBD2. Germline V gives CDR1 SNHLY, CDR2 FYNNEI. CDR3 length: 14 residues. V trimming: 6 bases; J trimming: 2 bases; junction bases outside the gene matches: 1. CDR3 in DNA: TGTGCCAGCAGGGGACTAGCGGGGCCCTACGAGCAGTACTTC. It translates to CASRGLAGPYEQYF.

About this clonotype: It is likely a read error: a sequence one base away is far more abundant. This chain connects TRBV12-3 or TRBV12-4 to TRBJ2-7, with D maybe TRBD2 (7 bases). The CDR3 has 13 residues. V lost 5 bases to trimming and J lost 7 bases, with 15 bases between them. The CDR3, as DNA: TGTGCCAGCAGTCCCCGGGGGGCGGATGAGCAGTACTTC. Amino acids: CASSPRGADEQYF.

As DNA, the CDR3 is TGTGCCAGCAGCTTACCGGGGGTTAGCAATCAGCCCCAGCATTTT. Its protein product is CASSLPGVSNQPQHF. This rearrangement joins TRBV7-8 to TRBJ1-5; possibly TRBD1 for D (5 bases). The CDR3 has 15 residues. Trimming shortened V by 2 bases and J by 0 bases, and 8 bases separated the two germline ends. Germline CDR1 is SGHVS and CDR2 is FQNEAQ.

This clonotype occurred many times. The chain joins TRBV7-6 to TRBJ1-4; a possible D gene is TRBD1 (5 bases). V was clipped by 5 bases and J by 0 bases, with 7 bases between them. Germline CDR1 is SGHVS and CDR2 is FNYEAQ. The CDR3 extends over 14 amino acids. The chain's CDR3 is CASSRTPTNEKLFF. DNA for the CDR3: TGTGCCAGCAGCAGGACACCAACTAATGAAAAACTGTTTTTT.

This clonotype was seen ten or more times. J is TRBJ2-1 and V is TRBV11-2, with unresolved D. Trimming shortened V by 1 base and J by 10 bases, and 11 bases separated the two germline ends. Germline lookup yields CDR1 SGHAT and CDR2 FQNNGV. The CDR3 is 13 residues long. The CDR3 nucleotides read TGTGCCAGCAGCTTAGGTTTAGGCTGGGAGCAGTTCTTC. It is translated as CASSLGLGWEQFF. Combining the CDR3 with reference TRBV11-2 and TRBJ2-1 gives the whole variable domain EAGVAQSPRYKIIEKRQSVAFWCNPISGHATLYWYQQILGQGPKLLIQFQNNGVVDDSQLPKDRFSAERLKGVDSTLKIQPAKLEDSAVYLCASSLGLGWEQFFGPGTRLTVL.

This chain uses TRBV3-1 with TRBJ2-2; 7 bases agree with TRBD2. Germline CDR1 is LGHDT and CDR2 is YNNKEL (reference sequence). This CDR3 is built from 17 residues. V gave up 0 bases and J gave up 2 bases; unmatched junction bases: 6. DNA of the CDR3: TGTGCCAGCAGCCAAGATCTTACGGGAGGTAACACCGGGGAGCTGTTTTTT. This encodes CASSQDLTGGNTGELFF.

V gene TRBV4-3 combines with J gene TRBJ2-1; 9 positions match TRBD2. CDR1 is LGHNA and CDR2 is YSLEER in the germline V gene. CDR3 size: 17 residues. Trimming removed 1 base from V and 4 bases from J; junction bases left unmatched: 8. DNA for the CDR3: TGCGCCAGCAGCCAAGGTTTGCGGGAGGGCCTGTACAATGAGCAGTTCTTC. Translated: CASSQGLREGLYNEQFF.

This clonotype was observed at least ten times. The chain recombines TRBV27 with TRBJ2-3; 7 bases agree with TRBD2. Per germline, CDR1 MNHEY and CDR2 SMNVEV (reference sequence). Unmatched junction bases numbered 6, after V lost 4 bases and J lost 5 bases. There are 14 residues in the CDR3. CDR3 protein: CASSWRVAGDTQYF. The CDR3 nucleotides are TGTGCCAGCAGTTGGCGGGTAGCGGGAGATACGCAGTATTTT.

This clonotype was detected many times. The CDR3 DNA reads as TGTGCCAGCAGTTACGACACTAGCGGGAGGGGCTCCCAAGAGACCCAGTACTTC. Residues: CASSYDTSGRGSQETQYF. V usage is TRBV6-5 and J usage is TRBJ2-5; TRBD2 matches at 13 bases. Trimming took 2 bases from V and 1 from J; bases not matched to a gene: 7. CDR3 length equals 18 residues. Germline-derived CDR1 and CDR2 are MNHEY and SVGAGI.

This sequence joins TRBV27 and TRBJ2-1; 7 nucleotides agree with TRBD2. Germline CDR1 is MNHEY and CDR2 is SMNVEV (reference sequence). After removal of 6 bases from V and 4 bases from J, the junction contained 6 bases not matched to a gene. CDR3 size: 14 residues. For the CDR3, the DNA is TGTGCCAGCAGATGGCTAGCGGAGTACAATGAGCAGTTCTTC. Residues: CASRWLAEYNEQFF.

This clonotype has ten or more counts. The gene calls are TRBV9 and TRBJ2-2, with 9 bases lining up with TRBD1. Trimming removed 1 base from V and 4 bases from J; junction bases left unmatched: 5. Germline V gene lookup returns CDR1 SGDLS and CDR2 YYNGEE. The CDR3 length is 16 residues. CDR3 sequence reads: CASSVLTGGSTGELFF. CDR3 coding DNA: TGTGCCAGCAGCGTACTCACAGGGGGCAGCACCGGGGAGCTGTTTTTT.

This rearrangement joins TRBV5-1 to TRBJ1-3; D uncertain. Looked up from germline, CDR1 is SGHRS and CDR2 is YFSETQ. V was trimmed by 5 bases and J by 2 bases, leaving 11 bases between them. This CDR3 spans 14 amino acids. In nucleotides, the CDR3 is TGCGCCAGCAGTCCCGGGGAGACTGGAAACACCATATATTTT. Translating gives CASSPGETGNTIYF.

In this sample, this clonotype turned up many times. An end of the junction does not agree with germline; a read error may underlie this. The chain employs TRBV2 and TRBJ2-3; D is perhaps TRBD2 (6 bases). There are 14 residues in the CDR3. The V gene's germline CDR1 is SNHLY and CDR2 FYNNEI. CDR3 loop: CASSEGTSTDTQCF. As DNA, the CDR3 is TGTGCCAGCAGTGAAGGCACTAGCACAGATACGCAGTGTTTT.

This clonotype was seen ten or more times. This CDR3 reads CASSQRQGVHEQYF. The CDR3 DNA reads TGTGCCAGCAGCCAACGACAGGGTGTCCACGAGCAGTACTTC. The V call is TRBV3-1, the J call TRBJ2-7, with 7 bases identical to TRBD1. V gave up 2 bases and J gave up 5 bases; unmatched junction bases: 6. Germline CDR1 and CDR2: LGHDT and YNNKEL (reference sequence). CDR3 length: 14 residues.

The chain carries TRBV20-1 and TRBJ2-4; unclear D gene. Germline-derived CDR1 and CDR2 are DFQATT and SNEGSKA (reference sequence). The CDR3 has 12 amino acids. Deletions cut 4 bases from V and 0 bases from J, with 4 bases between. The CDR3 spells CSAIAAKNIQYF. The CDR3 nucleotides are TGCAGTGCTATCGCAGCCAAAAACATTCAGTACTTC.

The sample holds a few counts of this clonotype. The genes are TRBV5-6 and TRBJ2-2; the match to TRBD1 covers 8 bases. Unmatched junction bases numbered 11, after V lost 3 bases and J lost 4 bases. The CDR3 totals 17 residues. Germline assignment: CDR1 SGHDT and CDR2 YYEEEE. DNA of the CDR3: TGTGCCAGCAGCTCGCCCTGGGGACAGGAGTTCACCGGGGAGCTGTTTTTT. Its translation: CASSSPWGQEFTGELFF.

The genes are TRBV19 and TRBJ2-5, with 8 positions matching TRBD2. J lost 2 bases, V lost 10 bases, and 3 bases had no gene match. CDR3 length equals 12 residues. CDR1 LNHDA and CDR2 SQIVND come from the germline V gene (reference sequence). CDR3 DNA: TGTGCCACCACTAGCGGACAAGAGACCCAGTACTTC. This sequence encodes CATTSGQETQYF.

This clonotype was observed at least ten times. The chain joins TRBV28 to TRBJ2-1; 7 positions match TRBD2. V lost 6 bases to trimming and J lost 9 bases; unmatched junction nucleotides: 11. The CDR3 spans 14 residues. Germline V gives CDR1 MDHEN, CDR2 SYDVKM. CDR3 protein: CASRPGTNLGEQFF. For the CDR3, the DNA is TGTGCCAGCAGACCAGGGACTAACTTGGGTGAGCAGTTCTTC.

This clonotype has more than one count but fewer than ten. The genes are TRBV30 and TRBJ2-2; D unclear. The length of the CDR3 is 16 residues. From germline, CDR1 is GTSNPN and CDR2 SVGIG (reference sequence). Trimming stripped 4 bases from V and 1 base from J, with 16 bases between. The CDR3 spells CAWTTEREENTGELFF. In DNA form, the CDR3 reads TGTGCCTGGACTACGGAAAGGGAAGAGAACACCGGGGAGCTGTTTTTT.